This TCR beta chain originates from a study of blood T cells in healthy people across ages. V lost 2 bases to trimming and J lost 9 bases; unmatched junction nucleotides: 4. The germline gives CDR1 SGHTA, CDR2 FQGTGA. CDR3 length equals 13 residues. It was with a sample-barcoded 5' primer and a J-beta primer mix that a second PCR of roughly 7 to 12 cycles was run. TCRdb reprocessed the 5' RACE reads with MiXCR, giving one entry per CDR3 protein. The sample consists of over 700,000 distinct CDR3 sequences, around 25% of them appearing once. These data were also reused for a study on T cells of mothers and their children. That work adds: Study donors consisted of three healthy Caucasian mothers and their six children.

This TCR was sampled from a boy aged 10-17 years in good health. The chain carries TRBV7-3 and TRBJ2-1, with 7 bases fitting TRBD2. Sequencing was carried out using blood. CDR3: CASSLAGEAEQFF. Written as DNA, the CDR3 is TGTGCCAGCAGCTTAGCGGGAGAGGCTGAGCAGTTCTTC.